Listed below are T cell receptor beta chains from one sample, sequenced in a study of technical replicates of blood from several donors. Generated by immunoSEQ multiplex PCR, the TCRdb table keeps only in-frame clones and is missing some. The sample records 40,000 to 65,000 clones, 70% to 90% being singletons. Sequencing was performed on PBMCs. The receptor set was obtained from a human donor in good health. Some clones in this sample may be carry-over from other donors' samples. Each CDR3 is given with its conserved first and last residue. A D gene is named only where the DNA matches it firmly. The size entry is marked missing in some rows and otherwise reads once, few, many or a size class.

TRBV6-6	-	TRBD2	TRBJ2-2	TGTGCCAGCAGCCGGGCTAGCGGGGGTACCGGGGAGCTGTTTTTT	CASSRASGGTGELFF
TRBV5-4	-	TRBD1	TRBJ1-4	TGTGCCAGCAGCGCGACAGGGCCTAATGAAAAACTGTTTTTT	CASSATGPNEKLFF
TRBV4-1	once	-	TRBJ2-1	TGCGCCAGCAGCCAAGAACTAGTCGGTTACAATGAGCAGTTCTTC	CASSQELVGYNEQFF
TRBV6-5	-	-	TRBJ1-6	TGTGCCAGCAGCATCGGACAAGGATATTCACCCCTCCACTTT	CASSIGQGYSPLHF
TRBV6-5	few	TRBD2	TRBJ2-5	TGTGCCAGCAGCCTCGGCGGGGGGCAAGAGACCCAGTACTTC	CASSLGGGQETQYF
TRBV29-1	-	TRBD1	TRBJ1-1	TGCAGCGTTGACAGGGGGCCTCAGACTGAAGCTTTCTTT	CSVDRGPQTEAFF
TRBV5-6	-	-	TRBJ1-6	TGTGCCAGCAGCTTCAAGGACAACAATTCACCCCTCCACTTT	CASSFKDNNSPLHF
TRBV7-2	-	TRBD2	TRBJ2-3	TGTGCCAGCAGCCCGGGACTAGCTGCAGATACGCAGTATTTT	CASSPGLAADTQYF
TRBV7-2	few	TRBD1	TRBJ2-7	TGTGCCAGCAGCGTCGACAGGGACTACGAGCAGTACTTC	CASSVDRDYEQYF
TRBV7-9	-	TRBD2	TRBJ2-3	TGTGCCAGCAGCTTAATAGCGGGAACCACAGATACGCAGTATTTT	CASSLIAGTTDTQYF
TRBV4-3	once	-	TRBJ1-5	TGCGCCAGCAGCCAAGATGCGGTGGGCAATCAGCCCCAGCATTTT	CASSQDAVGNQPQHF
TRBV6-4	-	TRBD2	TRBJ2-3	TGTGCCAGCAGTGACTCGGTAGCGGGAGGGTCAGATACGCAGTATTTT	CASSDSVAGGSDTQYF
TRBV6-5	-	-	TRBJ2-7	TGTGCCAGCAGGTCAGCCTACGAGCAGTACTTC	CASRSAYEQYF
TRBV9	-	TRBD2	TRBJ2-3	TGTGCCAGCAGCCCTATAGCGGGGACCCCCGGTACGCAGTATTTT	CASSPIAGTPGTQYF
TRBV19	-	-	TRBJ2-5	TGTGCCAGTAGAAACAGGGCCCAAGAGACCCAGTACTTC	CASRNRAQETQYF
TRBV6-6	-	-	TRBJ2-5	TGTGCCAGCAGTTACGGGGGGGCCAGTCGAGAGACCCAGTACTTC	CASSYGGASRETQYF
TRBV7-9	-	-	TRBJ2-5	TGTGCCAGCAGCGAACGGTTATCTGCGGGCCCACAAGAGACCCAGTACTTC	CASSERLSAGPQETQYF
TRBV30	-	-	TRBJ2-2	TGTGCCTGGAGTCGAGGGACTCGAGGGCGCGGGGAGCTGTTTTTT	CAWSRGTRGRGELFF
TRBV11-1	-	TRBD1	TRBJ1-6	TGTGCCAGCAGCTTAACCGGGACAGGGATTGAACCCCTCCACTTT	CASSLTGTGIEPLHF
TRBV6-1	-	TRBD2	TRBJ2-2	TGTGCCAGTAGCGGGGGCAACACCGGGGAGCTGTTTTTT	CASSGGNTGELFF
TRBV7-9	-	-	TRBJ1-1	TGTGCCAGCAGCTTAGAGGGACAGAACACTGAAGCTTTCTTT	CASSLEGQNTEAFF
TRBV6-6	-	TRBD1	TRBJ1-5	TGTGCCAGCAGTTACCAACAGGGGTCTCAGCCCCAGCATTTT	CASSYQQGSQPQHF
TRBV6-1	-	TRBD2	TRBJ2-2	TGTGCCAGCGCTAGCGGGACGAACACCGGGGAGCTGTTTTTT	CASASGTNTGELFF
TRBV7-3	-	TRBD2	TRBJ2-1	TGTGCCAGCAGCTTAGGCGGGGGGTTGAGAAATGAGCAGTTCTTC	CASSLGGGLRNEQFF
TRBV7-7	once	-	TRBJ2-2	TGTGCCAGCAGCCAGACCATCGGGCGGGGAAACACCGGGGAGCTGTTTTTT	CASSQTIGRGNTGELFF
TRBV18	-	-	TRBJ1-6	TGTGCCAGCTCATCGGAGAGTTCACCCCTCCACTTT	CASSSESSPLHF
TRBV10-3	-	-	TRBJ1-2	TGTGCCATCAGTGAAAATACCCCCGGGGGCTACACCTTC	CAISENTPGGYTF
TRBV11-2	-	-	TRBJ1-3	TGTGCCAGCAGCTCGGGACTACCCGGAAACACCATATATTTT	CASSSGLPGNTIYF
TRBV6-1	-	TRBD1	TRBJ1-5	TGTGCCAGCAGTGAAGACAGGGGAATTCAGCCCCAGCATTTT	CASSEDRGIQPQHF
TRBV7-8	few	TRBD1	TRBJ1-5	TGTGCCAGCAGCGGTGGGGGACAGAATAGCAATCAGCCCCAGCATTTT	CASSGGGQNSNQPQHF
TRBV29-1	-	TRBD2	TRBJ2-7	TGCAGCGTGACCTGGGGGCGGGGGGGCCGCGAGCAGTACTTC	CSVTWGRGGREQYF
TRBV7-6	-	-	TRBJ2-5	TGTGCCAGCAGCTTAAGGGGTGAGACCCAGTACTTC	CASSLRGETQYF
TRBV7-9	-	TRBD2	TRBJ2-1	TGTGCCAGCCGCGGCCGGGGGGAGCATTACAATGAGCAGTTCTTC	CASRGRGEHYNEQFF
TRBV4-1	-	TRBD2	TRBJ2-5	TGCGCCAGCAGCCAAGACGGGGGGGGTTGGCAAGAGACCCAGTACTTC	CASSQDGGGWQETQYF
TRBV28	-	TRBD1	TRBJ1-1	TGTGCCAGCAGTTCCGGGACAGCGAACACTGAAGCTTTCTTT	CASSSGTANTEAFF
TRBV18	-	TRBD2	TRBJ2-7	TGTGCCAGCTCACCACTAGCGGGAGTCTCCGAGCAGTACTTC	CASSPLAGVSEQYF
TRBV5-1	-	-	TRBJ1-3	TGCGCCAGCAGCGACCCCGGACTGGTTGGAAACACCATATATTTT	CASSDPGLVGNTIYF
TRBV4-1	-	-	TRBJ2-5	TGCGCCAGCAGCCAAGTGGGCGGGCAAGAGACCCAGTACTTC	CASSQVGGQETQYF
TRBV5-6	-	TRBD1	TRBJ1-1	TGTGCCAGCAGCACCCAGGGACAGGCGAACACTGAAGCTTTCTTT	CASSTQGQANTEAFF
TRBV5-1	-	TRBD1	TRBJ2-1	TGCGCCAGCAGCTTGGCGTCAGGGGGCAATGAGCAGTTCTTC	CASSLASGGNEQFF
TRBV18	-	-	TRBJ2-2	TGTGCCAGCTCACCCCCATCAGGGCCCACCGGGGAGCTGTTTTTT	CASSPPSGPTGELFF
TRBV19	-	-	TRBJ1-5	TGTGCCAGTAGTCCTGATGGGGGGGCCCGCAATCAGCCCCAGCATTTT	CASSPDGGARNQPQHF
TRBV19	-	-	TRBJ2-2	TGTGCCAGTTCTAGCGAGAACACCGGGGAGCTGTTTTTT	CASSSENTGELFF